In terms of frequency, the clone carrying this T cell receptor (beta chain) is medium-sized. The source of the sample is a study of T cell clusters in autoimmune cytopenias. This CDR3 has 15 amino acids. Germline V lookup: CDR1 MNHEY, CDR2 SVGAGI. TRB rearrangements were amplified by touch-down multiplex PCR with mixed TRB-A/B primers. TCRdb re-called the multiplex PCR reads and shows each CDR3 protein once, DNA omitted. The listing records 11,000 or so distinct CDR3 sequences. About 37,500 genome equivalents of blood DNA were amplified for TRB. This sample also appeared in a second study, on T cell repertoires in aging, cancer and after chemotherapy.

The sequence was obtained from a human donor in good health. The chain couples TRBV6-5 to TRBJ2-1. Sequenced material: peripheral blood. The CDR3 spells CASSSTFSAYNEQFF.